This TCR beta chain came from a study of blood T cell repertoires in COVID-19. In terms of age and location, participants ranged from roughly 18 to 100 years and lived in approximately 24 US areas. V lost 6 bases to trimming and J lost 4 bases, with 11 bases between them. Germline lookup yields CDR1 SGHRS and CDR2 YFSETQ. This CDR3 has 13 residues. Profiled with immunoSEQ multiplex PCR; TCRdb holds only in-frame clones, not every one. The sample carries 160,000 or so clones, 70% to 90% recorded once. This chain links TRBV5-1 with TRBJ2-1; a weak D match, TRBD2 (5 bases). The receptor was derived from a woman in her forties or fifties who had recovered from COVID-19. Specimen: PBMCs or T cells enriched from blood (not recorded which). Here the CDR3 reads CASKGVSYNEQFF. For the CDR3, the DNA is TGCGCCAGCAAGGGAGTATCATACAATGAGCAGTTCTTC.